One sample yielded the 7 T cell receptor beta chains listed below, sequenced in a study of T cell changes during pregnancy in multiple sclerosis. The data were produced by immunoSEQ multiplex PCR, yet TCRdb's version contains in-frame clones alone and is incomplete. The data show about 59,000 clones, about 94% seen once. Material: CD4+ T cells from peripheral blood mononuclear cells, obtained before pregnancy. These receptors were obtained from a female donor with multiple sclerosis, enrolled in a pregnancy study.

A single count supports this clone. V usage is TRBV6-1 and J usage is TRBJ2-7, with D unclear. CDR3 length equals 12 residues. Trimming removed 7 bases at V and 2 bases at J, with 9 bases between. Germline V gives CDR1 MNHNS, CDR2 SASEGT. CDR3 amino acids: CASTSVAYEQYF. The CDR3 nucleotides read TGTGCCAGCACCAGCGTCGCCTACGAGCAGTACTTC.

This clone was detected only a few times. The chain joins TRBV18 to TRBJ2-5; weak D call: TRBD2 (6 bases). V was clipped by 2 bases and J by 3 bases, with 10 bases between them. The CDR3 consists of 14 residues. The germline V gene has CDR1 KGHSH and CDR2 LQKENI. CDR3 DNA sequence: TGTGCCAGCTCACCAGCCGGGGGAAAAGAGACCCAGTACTTC. Its protein product is CASSPAGGKETQYF. The full variable domain, with the rest looked up from reference TRBV18 and TRBJ2-5, is NAGVMQNPRHLVRRRGQEARLRCSPMKGHSHVYWYRQLPEEGLKFMVYLQKENIIDESGMPKERFSAEFPKEGPSILRIQQVVRGDSAAYFCASSPAGGKETQYFGPGTRLLVL.

The chain carries TRBV7-9 and TRBJ2-1; TRBD1 aligns across 9 bases. The germline V gene encodes CDR1 SEHNR and CDR2 FQNEAQ (reference sequence). V shed 6 bases, J shed 2 bases, and the junction held 5 bases outside the gene matches. The CDR3 has 15 residues. The CDR3 DNA reads as TGTGCCAGCAGTAAGGGGGACAGGGCCTACAATGAGCAGTTCTTC. Translating gives CASSKGDRAYNEQFF.

The chain recombines TRBV4-3 with TRBJ1-2; D perhaps matches TRBD1 (5 bases). Trimming left V 0 bases short and J 8 bases short, with 13 bases between. The CDR3 runs to 14 residues. The germline gives CDR1 LGHNA, CDR2 YSLEER. CDR3 nucleotide sequence: TGCGCCAGCAGCCAAGATTGGGGGGGGAAGGGCTACACCTTC. Residues: CASSQDWGGKGYTF.

In this sample, this clone turned up once. The J gene is TRBJ2-3, the V gene TRBV7-3; TRBD2 might be the D (6 bases). CDR1 SGHTA and CDR2 FQGTGA come from the germline V gene. The V gene lost 0 bases and the J gene lost 7 bases, with 17 bases spanning the gap. The CDR3 runs to 16 residues. In DNA form, the CDR3 reads TGTGCCAGCAGCTTAACTCCGGGACTTCAGTCACATACGCAGTATTTT. Translation: CASSLTPGLQSHTQYF.

V is TRBV29-1 and J is TRBJ2-1; 7 nucleotides align to TRBD1. The CDR3 is 16 amino acids. V trimming: 3 bases; J trimming: 7 bases; junction bases outside the gene matches: 15. Germline loops: CDR1 SQVTM, CDR2 ANQGSEA. The CDR3 sequence: CSVEPIYRGQRNEQFF. In nucleotides, the CDR3 is TGCAGCGTTGAGCCGATTTATAGGGGGCAGAGGAATGAGCAGTTCTTC.

The chain is built from TRBV20-1 and TRBJ1-2; no clear D gene. The CDR3 is 10 residues long. V was trimmed by 6 bases and J by 4 bases, leaving 6 bases between them. Germline assignment: CDR1 DFQATT and CDR2 SNEGSKA (reference sequence). CDR3: CSAASYGYTF. The CDR3 region has the DNA TGCAGTGCGGCCAGCTATGGCTACACCTTC.